What follows are 13 T cell receptor beta chains derived from one specimen sequenced in a study of cytomegalovirus exposure and HLA in healthy donors. With 60 Vbeta and 13 Jbeta primers, the PCR was carried out. Profiling relied on immunoSEQ multiplex PCR, and the TCRdb table lists in-frame clones only, not all of them. The sample contains 100,000 to 120,000 clones, about 80% of which appear only once. The sequencing input was PBMCs. The receptors shown here come from a woman aged 55-75 years in good health and CMV-seropositive.

The rearrangement joins TRBV19 to TRBJ2-5; 13 bases fit TRBD2. The CDR3 has 17 amino acids. Germline CDR1 LNHDA, CDR2 SQIVND (reference sequence). V lost 5 bases and J lost 4; bases outside the gene matches: 10. The CDR3: CASSARTSGSNRETQYF. The CDR3 DNA is TGTGCCAGTAGTGCCCGGACTAGCGGGAGTAATAGAGAGACCCAGTACTTC.

The rearrangement joins TRBV5-1 to TRBJ2-3, with D tentatively TRBD1 (5 bases). Trimming removed 4 bases at V and 0 bases at J, with 9 bases between. This CDR3 spans 14 amino acids. The V gene's germline CDR1 is SGHRS and CDR2 YFSETQ. The CDR3 coding sequence is TGCGCCAGCAGCAAGCCAGGGAGCACAGATACGCAGTATTTT. Translating gives CASSKPGSTDTQYF.

J is TRBJ2-2 and V is TRBV5-1; no clear D. CDR1 is SGHRS, CDR2 YFSETQ, per germline. Between the trimmed V and J ends, which lost 7 bases and 0 bases, there was a span of 10 bases. The CDR3 is made up of 14 amino acids. As DNA, the CDR3 is TGCGCCAGCTCTACGGGTGCGAACACCGGGGAGCTGTTTTTT. Translating it yields CASSTGANTGELFF.

The chain is built from TRBV19 and TRBJ2-2; tentative D call: TRBD1 (6 bases). V lost 6 bases to trimming and J lost 2 bases, with 13 bases between them. Germline V CDR1 and CDR2: LNHDA, SQIVND (reference sequence). The CDR3 is 15 amino acids. CDR3 amino acids: CASRTGTANTGELFF. The CDR3 DNA reads as TGTGCCAGTAGAACAGGGACGGCAAACACCGGGGAGCTGTTTTTT.

CDR3 amino acids: CASSGTSGRNTGELFF. CDR3 DNA sequence: TGTGCCAGCAGTGGGACTAGCGGGAGGAACACCGGGGAGCTGTTTTTT. The chain uses TRBV2 and TRBJ2-2; TRBD2 aligns across 13 bases. The ends lost 4 bases at V and 1 base at J; junction bases unmatched: 0. Germline V CDR1 and CDR2: SNHLY, FYNNEI. The CDR3 is 16 amino acids.

This clone appeared once. The chain links TRBV5-1 to TRBJ2-5; D uncertain. The V end lost 1 base, the J end lost 4 bases, and 5 bases lay between the germline ends. This CDR3 is 12 amino acids long. Per germline, CDR1 SGHRS and CDR2 YFSETQ. This CDR3 is CASSLRSETQYF. The DNA of the CDR3 is TGCGCCAGCAGCTTGCGTTCAGAGACCCAGTACTTC.

V is TRBV7-6 and J is TRBJ2-1; a weak D match, TRBD1 (6 bases). Looked up from germline, CDR1 is SGHVS and CDR2 is FNYEAQ. The CDR3 totals 12 residues. Trimming removed 5 bases from V and 7 bases from J, with 9 bases in between. The CDR3 sequence: CASSGRGNEQFF. The CDR3 bases are TGTGCCAGCAGCGGCAGGGGTAATGAGCAGTTCTTC.

The chain links TRBV11-2 to TRBJ2-2, with 12 bases matching TRBD2. The germline CDR1 and CDR2 sequences are SGHAT and FQNNGV. After removal of 5 bases from V and 5 bases from J, the junction contained 15 bases not matched to a gene. CDR3 length equals 19 residues. The CDR3 loop is CASSTHPRLAGVRTGELFF. The CDR3 DNA reads TGTGCCAGCAGCACCCACCCTCGACTAGCGGGAGTTAGAACCGGGGAGCTGTTTTTT.

Details on this clone: Given a far larger clone just one base away, this is likely a sequencing read error. The V call is TRBV7-7, the J call TRBJ2-7; 10 bases are shared with TRBD2. Germline trimming cut 4 bases from V and 7 bases from J; bases unmatched to any gene: 10. Germline V lookup: CDR1 SSHAT, CDR2 FNYEAQ (reference sequence). The CDR3 spans 15 residues. The CDR3 region has the DNA TGTGCCAGCAGCTCCGGACTAGCGGCGTTTAATGAGCAGTACTTC. Translating gives CASSSGLAAFNEQYF.

In this sample, this clone turned up once. V and J are TRBV5-1 and TRBJ2-1, with D possibly TRBD2 on 7 matching bases. V was trimmed by 5 bases and J by 4 bases, leaving 16 bases between them. Germline values: CDR1 SGHRS, CDR2 YFSETQ. This CDR3 is built from 15 residues. Written as DNA, the CDR3 is TGCGCCAGCAGATTAGGGGGGGCCTCATACAATGAGCAGTTCTTC. Translation gives CASRLGGASYNEQFF.

The rearrangement links TRBV10-2 to TRBJ1-2; no clear D. The CDR3 length is 15 residues. V shed 2 bases and J shed 2 bases, with 12 bases lying between them. Germline V gene data show CDR1 as WSHSY and CDR2 as SAAADI. The chain's CDR3 is CASSEVGVLNYGYTF. The CDR3 DNA sequence: TGCGCCAGCAGTGAGGTTGGAGTACTCAACTATGGCTACACCTTC.

This chain links TRBV11-2 with TRBJ2-3; 7 nucleotides align to TRBD2. This CDR3 has 19 residues. Germline-derived CDR1 and CDR2 are SGHAT and FQNNGV. Trimming removed 4 bases from V and 4 bases from J; junction bases left unmatched: 20. CDR3 sequence (DNA): TGTGCCAGCAGCTCTAGCTGGGCGGGGAGGGACTTTACAGCAGATACGCAGTATTTT. It encodes CASSSSWAGRDFTADTQYF.

The DNA of the CDR3 is TGCAGCGGGGCGGGTATAATGGGCATGAACACTGAAGCTTTCTTT. Amino acids: CSGAGIMGMNTEAFF. The V and J genes are TRBV29-1 and TRBJ1-1; D gene unclear. Per germline, CDR1 SQVTM and CDR2 ANQGSEA. V was shortened by 7 bases and J by 0 bases, with 18 bases between the two germline ends. The CDR3 contains 15 residues.